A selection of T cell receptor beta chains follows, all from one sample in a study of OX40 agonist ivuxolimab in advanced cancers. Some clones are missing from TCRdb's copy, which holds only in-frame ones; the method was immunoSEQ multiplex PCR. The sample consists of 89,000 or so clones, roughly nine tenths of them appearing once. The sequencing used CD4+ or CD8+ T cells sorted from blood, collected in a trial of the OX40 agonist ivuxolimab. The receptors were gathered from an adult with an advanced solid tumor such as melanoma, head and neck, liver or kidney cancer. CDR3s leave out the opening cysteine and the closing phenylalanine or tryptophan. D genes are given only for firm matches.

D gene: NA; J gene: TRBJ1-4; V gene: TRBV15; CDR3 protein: ATSRDGEKLF
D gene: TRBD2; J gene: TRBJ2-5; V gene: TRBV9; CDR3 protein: ASSVEGGGVGETQY
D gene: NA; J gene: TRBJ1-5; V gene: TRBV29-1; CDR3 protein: SVLEGEFNQPQH
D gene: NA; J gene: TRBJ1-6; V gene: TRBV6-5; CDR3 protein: ASMIPGGPNSPLH
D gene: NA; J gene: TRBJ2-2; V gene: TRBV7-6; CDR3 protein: ASSLGSIGELF
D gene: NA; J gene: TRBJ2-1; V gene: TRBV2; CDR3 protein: ASSDYGGSSYNEQF
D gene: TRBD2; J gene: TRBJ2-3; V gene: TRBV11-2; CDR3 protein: ASSLVAGGPDTQY
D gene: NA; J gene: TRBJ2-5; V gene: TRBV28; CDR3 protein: ASSYPTRGLSETQY
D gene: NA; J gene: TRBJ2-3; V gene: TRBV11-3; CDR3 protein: ASSADPLPTDTQY
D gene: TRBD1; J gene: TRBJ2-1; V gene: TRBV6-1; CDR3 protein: ASSEWGQGAYNEQF
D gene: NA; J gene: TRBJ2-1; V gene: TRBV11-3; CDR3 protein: ASSLDSLPYNEQF
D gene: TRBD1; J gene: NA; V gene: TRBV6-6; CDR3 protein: ASSYSGTGGDEQY
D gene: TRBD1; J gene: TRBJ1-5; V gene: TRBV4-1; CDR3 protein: ASSQTPGQLNQPQH
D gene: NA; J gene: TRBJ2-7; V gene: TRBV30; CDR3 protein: AWSVGGVPYEQY
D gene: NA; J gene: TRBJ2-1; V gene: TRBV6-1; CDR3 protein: ASSELVYNEQF
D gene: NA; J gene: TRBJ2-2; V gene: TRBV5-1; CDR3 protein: ASSLGTENTGELF
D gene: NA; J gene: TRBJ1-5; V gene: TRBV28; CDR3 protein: ASNTFSPYKYSNQPQH
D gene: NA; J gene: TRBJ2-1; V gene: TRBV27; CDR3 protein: ASSIGLNKQF
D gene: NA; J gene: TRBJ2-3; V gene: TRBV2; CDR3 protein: ASSGSGVRTDTQY
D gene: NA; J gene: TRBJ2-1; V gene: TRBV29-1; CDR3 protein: SVVLPLYNEQF
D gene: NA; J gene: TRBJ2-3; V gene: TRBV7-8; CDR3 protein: ASSLVLGGDTDTQY
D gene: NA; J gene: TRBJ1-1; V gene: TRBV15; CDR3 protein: ATSFQMNTEAF
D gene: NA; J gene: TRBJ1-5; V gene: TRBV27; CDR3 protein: ASSLGSGWGNQPQH
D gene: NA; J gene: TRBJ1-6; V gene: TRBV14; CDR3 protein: ASSSGGWSYNSPLH
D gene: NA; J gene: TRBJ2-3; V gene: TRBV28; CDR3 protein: ASSPHALDTQY
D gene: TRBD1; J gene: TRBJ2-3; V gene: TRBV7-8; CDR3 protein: ASSSGTGSTDTQY